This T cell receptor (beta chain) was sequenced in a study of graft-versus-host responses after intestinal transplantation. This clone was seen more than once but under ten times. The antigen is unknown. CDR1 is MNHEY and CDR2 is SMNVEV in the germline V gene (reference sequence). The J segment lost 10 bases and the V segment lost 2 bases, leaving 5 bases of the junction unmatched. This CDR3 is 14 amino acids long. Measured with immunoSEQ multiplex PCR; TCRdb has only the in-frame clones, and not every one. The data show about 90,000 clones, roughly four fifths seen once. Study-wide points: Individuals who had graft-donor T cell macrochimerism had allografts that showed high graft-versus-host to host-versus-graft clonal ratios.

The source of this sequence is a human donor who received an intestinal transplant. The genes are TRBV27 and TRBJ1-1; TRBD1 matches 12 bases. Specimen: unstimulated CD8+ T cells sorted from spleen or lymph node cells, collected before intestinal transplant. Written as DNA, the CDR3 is TGTGCCAGCAGTTTAGGGGGGACAGGGGGCCCAGCTTTCTTT. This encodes CASSLGGTGGPAFF.